One TCR beta chain is described in this entry. Some clones are missing from TCRdb's copy, which holds only in-frame ones; the method was immunoSEQ multiplex PCR. The top ten hold roughly 2.5% of the sample, which has some 130,000 clones, roughly 90% seen once. This record belongs to a study of control samples from healthy donors and cancer patients. Unmatched junction bases numbered 5, after V lost 6 bases and J lost 5 bases. The CDR3 has 13 residues. CDR1 is ENHRY and CDR2 is SYGVKD in the germline V gene. This rearrangement joins TRBV10-3 to TRBJ2-5; 8 nucleotides agree with TRBD1. The sequenced sample consisted of blood. The TCR comes from a man between 40 and 49 years old in good health. CDR3 in amino acids: CAIRTGDGETQYF. CDR3 nucleotide sequence: TGTGCCATCAGGACAGGGGACGGGGAGACCCAGTACTTC.